This T cell receptor (beta chain) was profiled in a study of glioma-infiltrating T cells after dendritic cell vaccination. The CDR3 length is 14 residues. Germline values: CDR1 SGHNT, CDR2 YENEEA. Trimming took off 5 bases at V and 6 bases at J, with 14 bases between the two ends. Data came from immunoSEQ multiplex PCR; TCRdb stores just in-frame clones and leaves some out. The data hold under 100,000 clones, with 85% observed a single time. The J gene is TRBJ2-1, the V gene TRBV11-3; tentative D call: TRBD2 (5 bases). The sample was blood, taken before dendritic cell vaccination. The sequence was collected from a human donor with glioblastoma. DNA of the CDR3: TGTGCCAGCAGCAGCCCAGCGGTTTTCAATGAGCAGTTCTTC. Translation: CASSSPAVFNEQFF.